The TCR beta chain under discussion was sequenced for a study of CD8 T cells in ankylosing spondylitis. Whole-study findings and limits: Typical of ankylosing spondylitis blood, it appeared, was a TCR beta motif of eight highly homologous variants.

TCRdb reprocessed the 5' RACE reads with MiXCR, giving one entry per CDR3 protein. The table includes 240,000 or so distinct CDR3 sequences, about 10% detected once. A few counts support this clonotype. The target antigen is unknown. Germline V gene sequence: CDR1 MDHEN, CDR2 SYDVKM. The length of the CDR3 is 12 residues. The V and J ends lost 1 base and 0 bases respectively, with 1 base between them. Sequenced material: blood, either unsorted or a sorted T cell fraction (not recorded which). The genes are TRBV28 and TRBJ2-7; D is unclear. The TCR was taken from a male donor with ankylosing spondylitis or in good health (not recorded which). The CDR3 protein is CASSLFSYEQYF. The CDR3 coding sequence is TGTGCCAGCAGTTTATTCTCCTACGAGCAGTACTTC.